Shown below are 9 T cell receptor beta chains from a single sample sequenced in a study of T cell changes during pregnancy in multiple sclerosis. Repertoires were generated with immunoSEQ multiplex PCR, while TCRdb's copy carries only in-frame clones and drops some. The profile shows 50,000 to 65,000 clones, around nine tenths of them singletons. The sample consisted of peripheral blood, taken in the first trimester of pregnancy. The source is a female donor in good health, enrolled as a control in a pregnancy study.

V gene TRBV19 combines with J gene TRBJ2-1; D is possibly TRBD1 (5 bases). CDR1 and CDR2 (germline): LNHDA, SQIVND (reference sequence). The V and J ends lost 4 bases and 6 bases respectively, with 13 bases between them. The CDR3 totals 14 residues. Here the CDR3 DNA reads TGTGCCAGTAGTAACAGGAATGTGCCCAATGAGCAGTTCTTC. This translates into CASSNRNVPNEQFF.

This chain connects TRBV7-9 to TRBJ2-1; TRBD1 matches at 7 bases. The trim removed 3 bases at V and 6 bases at J, leaving 2 bases unmatched. This CDR3 region has 13 residues. Germline assignment: CDR1 SEHNR and CDR2 FQNEAQ (reference sequence). CDR3 bases: TGTGCCAGCAGCTTGGGGACAGCCAATGAGCAGTTCTTC. Amino acid sequence: CASSLGTANEQFF.

The chain couples TRBV7-9 to TRBJ2-4; 8 positions match TRBD2. Trimming cost V 5 bases and J 7 bases; bases outside gene matches: 19. Germline CDR1 is SEHNR and CDR2 is FQNEAQ (reference sequence). The CDR3 length is 18 residues. CDR3 protein: CASSLDFRAGGEGNIQYF. The CDR3, as DNA: TGTGCCAGCAGCCTCGATTTTCGCGCGGGAGGCGAGGGGAACATTCAGTACTTC.

The V and J genes are TRBV25-1 and TRBJ1-3; the match to TRBD1 covers 7 bases. The CDR3 contains 16 residues. The junction had 8 bases not matched to a gene; V was cut back by 6 bases and J by 0 bases. The V gene's germline CDR1 is MGHDK and CDR2 SYGVNS. CDR3 DNA sequence: TGTGCCAGCAGCGCTACGGCAGGGGGCTCTGGAAACACCATATATTTT. It specifies CASSATAGGSGNTIYF.

The chain carries TRBV10-1 and TRBJ2-7; D is unresolved. Between the trimmed V and J ends, which lost 0 bases and 2 bases, there was a span of 8 bases. This CDR3 spans 14 amino acids. CDR1 and CDR2 (germline): WNHNN, SYGVQD (reference sequence). The CDR3 DNA follows: TGCGCCAGCAGTGAGTCCGGTGGAGCCTACGAGCAGTACTTC. Protein sequence: CASSESGGAYEQYF.

The CDR3 region has the DNA TGTGCCAGCAGTCCCCCTGCGGGCGGGAGTGTTTCTCCCGGGGAGCTGTTTTTT. It translates to CASSPPAGGSVSPGELFF. The chain uses TRBV27 and TRBJ2-2; TRBD2 agrees at 7 bases. CDR1 is MNHEY and CDR2 is SMNVEV in the germline V gene (reference sequence). CDR3 length: 18 amino acids. The junction had 18 bases not matched to a gene; V was cut back by 5 bases and J by 6 bases.

The rearrangement joins TRBV28 to TRBJ2-5; 7 positions agree with TRBD1. CDR1 and CDR2 (germline): MDHEN, SYDVKM. V trimming: 5 bases; J trimming: 1 base; junction bases outside the gene matches: 7. The CDR3 consists of 15 residues. The DNA for the CDR3 is TGTGCCAGCAGTCTGACAGGGTCCGTCCAAGAGACCCAGTACTTC. Its translation is CASSLTGSVQETQYF. Complete variable domain (other parts from reference TRBV28 and TRBJ2-5): DVKVTQSSRYLVKRTGEKVFLECVQDMDHENMFWYRQDPGLGLRLIYFSYDVKMKEKGDIPEGYSVSREKKERFSLILESASTNQTSMYLCASSLTGSVQETQYFGPGTRLLVL.

The chain links TRBV18 to TRBJ1-2; D is perhaps TRBD1 (5 bases). In germline, CDR1 is KGHSH, CDR2 LQKENI. Trimming cost V 6 bases and J 0 bases, with 14 bases left between them. The CDR3 extends over 15 amino acids. DNA for the CDR3: TGTGCCAGCTCGCCTCCCGACAGAGCTAACTATGGCTACACCTTC. As protein: CASSPPDRANYGYTF. Drawing the rest from reference TRBV18 and TRBJ1-2, the complete variable domain is NAGVMQNPRHLVRRRGQEARLRCSPMKGHSHVYWYRQLPEEGLKFMVYLQKENIIDESGMPKERFSAEFPKEGPSILRIQQVVRGDSAAYFCASSPPDRANYGYTFGSGTRLTVV.

The rearrangement joins TRBV7-9 to TRBJ2-2; 10 bases align to TRBD1. Germline CDR1 SEHNR, CDR2 FQNEAQ (reference sequence). This CDR3 has 14 amino acids. Trimming cost V 5 bases and J 4 bases; bases outside gene matches: 1. The DNA of the CDR3 is TGTGCCAGCAGCCGGACAGGGGGCACCGGGGAGCTGTTTTTT. Translation: CASSRTGGTGELFF.